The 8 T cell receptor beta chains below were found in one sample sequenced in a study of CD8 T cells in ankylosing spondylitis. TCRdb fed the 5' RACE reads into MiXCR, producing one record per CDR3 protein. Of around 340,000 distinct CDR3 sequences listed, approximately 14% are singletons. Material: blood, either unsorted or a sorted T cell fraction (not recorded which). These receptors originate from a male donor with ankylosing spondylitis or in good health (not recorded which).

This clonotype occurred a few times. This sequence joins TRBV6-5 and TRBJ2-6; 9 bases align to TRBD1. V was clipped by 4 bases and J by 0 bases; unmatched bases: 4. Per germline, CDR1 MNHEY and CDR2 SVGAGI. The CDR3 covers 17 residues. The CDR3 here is CASSSTGGISGANVLTF. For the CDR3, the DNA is TGTGCCAGCAGTTCGACAGGGGGTATCTCTGGGGCCAACGTCCTGACTTTC.

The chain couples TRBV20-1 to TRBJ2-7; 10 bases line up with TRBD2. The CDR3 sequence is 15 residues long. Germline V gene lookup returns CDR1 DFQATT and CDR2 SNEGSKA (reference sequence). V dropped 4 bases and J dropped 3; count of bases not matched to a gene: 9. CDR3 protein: CSAKAVSGGDYEQYF. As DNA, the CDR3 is TGCAGTGCTAAGGCTGTGAGCGGGGGGGACTACGAGCAGTACTTC.

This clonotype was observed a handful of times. CDR3 DNA: TGTGCCAGCAGCTTAGGAGGGACACAGCCCTACAATGAGCAGTTCTTC. This gives the protein CASSLGGTQPYNEQFF. The chain carries TRBV7-8 and TRBJ2-1, with TRBD1 as a possible D gene (6 bases). This CDR3 has 16 amino acids. Germline assignment: CDR1 SGHVS and CDR2 FQNEAQ. V was shortened by 1 base and J by 2 bases, with 12 bases between the two germline ends.

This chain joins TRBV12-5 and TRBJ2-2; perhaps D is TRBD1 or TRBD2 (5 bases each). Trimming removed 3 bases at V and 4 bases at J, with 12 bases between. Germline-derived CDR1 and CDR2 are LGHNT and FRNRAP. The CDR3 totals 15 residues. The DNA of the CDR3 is TGTGCTAGTGGTTTCGGGGCAATGGGCACCGGGGAGCTGTTTTTT. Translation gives CASGFGAMGTGELFF.

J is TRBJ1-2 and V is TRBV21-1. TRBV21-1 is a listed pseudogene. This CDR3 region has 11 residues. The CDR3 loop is CATAGSLGYTF. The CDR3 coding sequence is TGTGCCACCGCAGGGTCCCTTGGCTACACCTTC.

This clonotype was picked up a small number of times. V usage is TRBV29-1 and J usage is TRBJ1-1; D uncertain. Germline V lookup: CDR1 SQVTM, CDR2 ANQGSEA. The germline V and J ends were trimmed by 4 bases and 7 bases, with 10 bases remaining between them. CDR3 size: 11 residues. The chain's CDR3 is CSVAATLEAFF. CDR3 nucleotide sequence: TGCAGCGTTGCCGCGACCCTTGAAGCTTTCTTT.

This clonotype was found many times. The CDR3 sequence is CSAGLTGEKLFF. CDR3 sequence (DNA): TGCAGCGCTGGACTTACGGGGGAAAAACTGTTTTTT. The chain recombines TRBV29-1 with TRBJ1-4; D not resolved. The CDR3 extends over 12 amino acids. Trimming stripped 7 bases from V and 8 bases from J, with 14 bases between. Germline V gives CDR1 SQVTM, CDR2 ANQGSEA.

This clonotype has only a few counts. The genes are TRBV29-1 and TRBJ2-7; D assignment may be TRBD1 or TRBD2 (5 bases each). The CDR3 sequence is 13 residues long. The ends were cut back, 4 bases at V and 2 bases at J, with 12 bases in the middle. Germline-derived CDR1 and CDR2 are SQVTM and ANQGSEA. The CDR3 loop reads CSVVRGDPYEQYF. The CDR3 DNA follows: TGCAGCGTTGTTCGAGGGGACCCCTACGAGCAGTACTTC.